This TCR beta chain was sequenced for a study of patients and donors after allogeneic stem cell transplantation. The sample holds many counts of this clonotype. TCRdb fed the RT-PCR reads into MiXCR, producing one record per CDR3 protein. The sample has 10,000 or so distinct CDR3 sequences; approximately 5.9% are singletons. The CDR3 is 16 amino acids. CDR1 and CDR2 from the germline V gene are MGHRA and YSYEKL. V was pared by 1 base and J by 0 bases, with 13 bases between. Sequenced input: blood, either unsorted or a sorted T cell fraction (not recorded which). This chain joins TRBV4-1 and TRBJ2-7, with a tentative D call TRBD1 (6 bases). The TCR sequence derives from a human donor who was either an allogeneic HSCT recipient or a stem cell or donor lymphocyte infusion donor (not recorded which). It is not recorded whose cells these are; they may come from a transplant donor. The CDR3 here is CASSQAGHKNSYEQYF. CDR3 coding DNA: TGCGCCAGCAGCCAAGCGGGACATAAAAACTCCTACGAGCAGTACTTC.